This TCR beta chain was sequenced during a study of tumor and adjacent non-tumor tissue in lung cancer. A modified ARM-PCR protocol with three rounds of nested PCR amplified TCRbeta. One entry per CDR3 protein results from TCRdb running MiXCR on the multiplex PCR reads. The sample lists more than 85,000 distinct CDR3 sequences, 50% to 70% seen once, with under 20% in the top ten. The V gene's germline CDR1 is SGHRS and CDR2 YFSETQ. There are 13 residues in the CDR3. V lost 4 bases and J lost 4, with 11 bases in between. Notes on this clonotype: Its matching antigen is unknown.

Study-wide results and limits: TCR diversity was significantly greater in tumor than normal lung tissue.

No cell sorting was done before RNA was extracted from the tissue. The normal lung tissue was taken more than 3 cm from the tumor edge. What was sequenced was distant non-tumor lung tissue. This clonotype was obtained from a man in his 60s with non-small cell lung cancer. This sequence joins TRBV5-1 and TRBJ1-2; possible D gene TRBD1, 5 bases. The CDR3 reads CASSAGTLYGYTF. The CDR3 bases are TGCGCCAGCAGCGCCGGGACGCTCTATGGCTACACCTTC.